These 4 T cell receptor beta chains came from one sample sequenced in a study of cytomegalovirus exposure and HLA in healthy donors. Primers: 60 Vbeta forward and 13 Jbeta reverse. TCRdb's table, derived via immunoSEQ multiplex PCR, lists solely in-frame clones and lacks some. The sample shows 200,000 to 250,000 clones, roughly 89% of them seen only once. The sequenced sample consisted of PBMCs. Receptors were obtained from a woman between 18 and 29 years old in good health and CMV-seronegative.

This clone was detected only once. The rearrangement links TRBV18 to TRBJ2-2; 7 bases fit TRBD2. The CDR3 is 16 amino acids. The germline CDR1 and CDR2 sequences are KGHSH and LQKENI. Trimming removed 1 base from V and 3 bases from J; junction bases left unmatched: 5. The chain's CDR3 is CASSPRGSRDTGELFF. CDR3 bases: TGTGCCAGCTCACCACGCGGGAGTCGGGACACCGGGGAGCTGTTTTTT.

This clone was observed once. The genes are TRBV5-1 and TRBJ1-2; TRBD1 matches 9 bases. CDR3 length equals 14 residues. Germline loops: CDR1 SGHRS, CDR2 YFSETQ. The ends lost 3 bases at V and 4 bases at J; junction bases unmatched: 4. CDR3 protein: CASSSGTGSYGYTF. In DNA form, the CDR3 reads TGCGCCAGCAGCTCCGGGACAGGGTCCTATGGCTACACCTTC.

This rearrangement joins TRBV11-2 to TRBJ2-5; 8 positions match TRBD2. The V and J ends lost 5 bases and 5 bases, in that order; junction bases with no gene match: 10. The length of the CDR3 is 15 residues. The germline gives CDR1 SGHAT, CDR2 FQNNGV. The CDR3 loop reads CASSRTGSGGETQYF. CDR3 DNA sequence: TGTGCCAGCAGCAGAACAGGGTCGGGAGGGGAGACCCAGTACTTC.

The CDR3 here is CASSFRTSGGVFAGELFF. The CDR3 DNA follows: TGTGCCAGCAGCTTCCGGACTAGCGGGGGCGTGTTTGCCGGGGAGCTGTTTTTT. The chain is built from TRBV7-2 and TRBJ2-2, with 13 bases identical to TRBD2. J lost 6 bases, V lost 3 bases, and 10 bases had no gene match. The CDR3 consists of 18 residues. Germline CDR1 and CDR2: SGHTA and FQGNSA.